The 21 T cell receptor beta chains below were found in one sample sequenced in a study of response to subunit inactivated influenza vaccine. TCRdb passed the RT-PCR reads through MiXCR, listing each CDR3 protein once. Here the sample spans under 800,000 distinct CDR3 sequences, 14% being singletons. The material sequenced was PBMCs from blood, taken 14 to 15 days before vaccination. These receptors all come from a man over 45 who received an inactivated influenza vaccine.

The V and J genes are TRBV4-3 and TRBJ1-1; a weak D match, TRBD1 (5 bases). Germline CDR1 and CDR2: LGHNA and YSLEER. Trimming cost V 0 bases and J 4 bases, with 12 bases left between them. There are 15 residues in the CDR3. The DNA of the CDR3 is TGCGCCAGCAGCCAAGACAGGGCGGGAGGCACTGAAGCTTTCTTT. This translates into CASSQDRAGGTEAFF.

This clonotype was observed a few times. The V call is TRBV5-6, the J call TRBJ2-5, with TRBD1 matching 10 bases. V trimming: 2 bases; J trimming: 5 bases; junction bases outside the gene matches: 3. CDR1 is SGHDT, CDR2 YYEEEE, per germline. The CDR3 sequence is 14 residues long. For the CDR3, the DNA is TGTGCCAGCAGCTTTGGGACAGGGGTTGAGACCCAGTACTTC. The encoded protein is CASSFGTGVETQYF.

The rearrangement uses TRBV3-1 and TRBJ2-1, with 13 bases matching TRBD2. Germline CDR1 LGHDT, CDR2 YNNKEL (reference sequence). Trimming at V came to 1 base and at J to 7 bases, leaving 4 bases not matched to a gene. The CDR3 runs 16 residues. DNA of the CDR3: TGTGCCAGCAGCCAAGCTGGGACTAGCGGGAAGAATGAGCAGTTCTTC. This gives the protein CASSQAGTSGKNEQFF.

In its sample, this clonotype was seen a few times. The gene calls are TRBV7-8 and TRBJ2-3; D unclear. Germline-derived CDR1 and CDR2 are SGHVS and FQNEAQ. Trimming took off 4 bases at V and 8 bases at J, with 22 bases between the two ends. CDR3 length: 16 residues. CDR3: CASSSSPGLNTGTQYF. The CDR3 DNA follows: TGTGCCAGCAGCTCCTCACCGGGTCTTAACACGGGTACGCAGTATTTT.

The CDR3: CASSQERAIVSGNTIYF. The CDR3 DNA follows: TGTGCCAGCAGCCAAGAGAGGGCGATCGTCTCTGGAAACACCATATATTTT. The chain recombines TRBV4-2 with TRBJ1-3; D gene ambiguous. V gave up 0 bases and J gave up 0 bases, with 12 bases separating them. Germline-derived CDR1 and CDR2 are LGHNA and YNFKEQ. The length of the CDR3 is 17 residues.

The table lists this clonotype with a few counts. The chain uses TRBV24-1 and TRBJ2-7; D is perhaps TRBD1 (5 bases). Germline assignment: CDR1 KGHDR and CDR2 SFDVKD. This CDR3 contains 13 residues. V dropped 5 bases and J dropped 5 bases, with 12 bases sitting between them. CDR3 protein: CATSVPGFDEQYF. The CDR3 DNA is TGTGCCACCAGTGTTCCAGGGTTCGACGAGCAGTACTTC.

This clonotype has a handful of counts. The J gene is TRBJ1-2, the V gene TRBV19, with 10 bases aligning to TRBD1. This CDR3 spans 17 amino acids. With 3 bases clipped from V and 2 bases from J, the junction kept 9 bases outside the gene matches. Germline V gene sequence: CDR1 LNHDA, CDR2 SQIVND (reference sequence). The CDR3 protein is CASSMIPMGQGNYGYTF. For the CDR3, the DNA is TGTGCCAGTAGTATGATACCGATGGGACAGGGGAACTATGGCTACACCTTC.

Notes on this clonotype: Germline is not matched at one junction end, which may reflect a read error. The V and J genes are TRBV27 and TRBJ1-1; 7 positions match TRBD1. This CDR3 spans 12 amino acids. The germline V gene encodes CDR1 MNHEY and CDR2 SMNVEV (reference sequence). CDR3 region: CASGLGGPEAFF. DNA for the CDR3: TGTGCCAGCGGTTTAGGGGGCCCTGAAGCTTTCTTT.

This clonotype was seen a few times. This chain connects TRBV7-9 to TRBJ2-1; 9 bases align to TRBD2. CDR3 length equals 16 residues. Germline CDR1 and CDR2: SEHNR and FQNEAQ (reference sequence). V lost 6 bases, J lost 7 bases, and 13 bases stayed unmatched. This CDR3 reads CASSRAPPTSGNEQFF. The CDR3 nucleotides are TGTGCCAGCAGTCGGGCCCCGCCGACTAGCGGTAATGAGCAGTTCTTC. Full variable domain (rest looked up from reference TRBV7-9 and TRBJ2-1): DTGVSQNPRHKITKRGQNVTFRCDPISEHNRLYWYRQTLGQGPEFLTYFQNEAQLEKSRLLSDRFSAERPKGSFSTLEIQRTEQGDSAMYLCASSRAPPTSGNEQFFGPGTRLTVL.

This clonotype was seen only a few times. CDR3: CASRGTGGGNEQFF. The CDR3 coding sequence is TGTGCCAGCAGGGGGACAGGGGGCGGGAATGAGCAGTTCTTC. The V call is TRBV27, the J call TRBJ2-1; the match to TRBD1 covers 12 bases. Germline CDR1 is MNHEY and CDR2 is SMNVEV (reference sequence). The CDR3 consists of 14 residues. Trimming cost V 6 bases and J 7 bases; bases outside gene matches: 4.

This chain uses TRBV6-5 with TRBJ2-1, with D perhaps matching TRBD1 (5 bases). The V gene lost 2 bases and the J gene lost 4 bases, with 6 bases spanning the gap. Germline CDR1 MNHEY, CDR2 SVGAGI. The CDR3 runs to 13 residues. Written as DNA, the CDR3 is TGTGCCAGCAGTTACCGACAGTACAATGAGCAGTTCTTC. This gives the protein CASSYRQYNEQFF.

The V call is TRBV10-3, the J call TRBJ1-5, with D uncertain. The CDR3 covers 13 residues. The V end was cut by 3 bases, the J end by 5 bases, with 8 bases between. Germline CDR1 and CDR2: ENHRY and SYGVKD. The CDR3 here is CAISDRFDQPQHF. The CDR3 nucleotides read TGTGCCATCAGTGACAGGTTTGATCAGCCCCAGCATTTT.

This clonotype was observed at least ten times. CDR3 in amino acids: CASSSRQGTPYEQYF. In DNA form, the CDR3 reads TGTGCCAGCAGCTCACGACAGGGGACCCCCTACGAGCAGTACTTC. The V and J genes are TRBV7-9 and TRBJ2-7, with TRBD1 matching 8 bases. The ends lost 4 bases at V and 2 bases at J; junction bases unmatched: 7. This CDR3 is built from 15 residues. CDR1 and CDR2 from the germline V gene are SEHNR and FQNEAQ (reference sequence).

The genes are TRBV7-2 and TRBJ2-2; weak D call: TRBD2 (6 bases). The CDR3 covers 16 residues. CDR1 and CDR2 (germline): SGHTA, FQGNSA. The ends were cut back, 0 bases at V and 8 bases at J, with 16 bases in the middle. The chain's CDR3 is CASSLAGLAIRGELFF. CDR3 nucleotides: TGTGCCAGCAGCTTAGCGGGCCTAGCGATCCGAGGGGAGCTGTTTTTT.

This clonotype was seen only a few times. CDR3 DNA: TGTGCCAGCACCGAACTGTGGGGGGACAATTCACCCCTCCACTTT. It codes for CASTELWGDNSPLHF. This rearrangement joins TRBV6-1 to TRBJ1-6; possibly TRBD1 for D (5 bases). Trimming cost V 7 bases and J 7 bases, with 17 bases left between them. The CDR3 covers 15 residues. Germline V gene data show CDR1 as MNHNS and CDR2 as SASEGT.

The chain employs TRBV12-3 or TRBV12-4 and TRBJ2-7; TRBD1 matches 9 bases. CDR3 length equals 14 residues. The V segment lost 6 bases and the J segment 7 bases; nucleotides outside the gene matches: 10. The CDR3 loop reads CASRDPTGGGEQYF. The CDR3 nucleotides are TGTGCCAGCAGAGACCCGACAGGGGGAGGGGAGCAGTACTTC.

The chain joins TRBV3-1 to TRBJ1-1; no clear D gene. Per the germline V gene, CDR1 is LGHDT and CDR2 is YNNKEL (reference sequence). The CDR3 is 17 residues long. The V end lost 0 bases, the J end lost 2 bases, and 16 bases lay between the germline ends. The CDR3 loop reads CASSQELRSRFNTEAFF. CDR3 coding DNA: TGTGCCAGCAGCCAAGAACTCCGCTCCCGCTTCAACACTGAAGCTTTCTTT.

The chain is built from TRBV20-1 and TRBJ2-3; weak D call: TRBD2 (6 bases). Trimming stripped 0 bases from V and 10 bases from J, with 26 bases between. This CDR3 spans 17 amino acids. Germline CDR1 reads DFQATT; CDR2 reads SNEGSKA (reference sequence). In nucleotides, the CDR3 is TGCAGTGCTAGAGATGAGAGTCGGGACTGGTGGAGGACGGCGCAGTATTTT. It specifies CSARDESRDWWRTAQYF.

The chain combines TRBV4-1 with TRBJ2-1; 14 nucleotides line up with TRBD2. The CDR3 has 15 residues. J gave up 9 bases and V 3 bases, and 4 bases lay outside the gene matches. Germline values: CDR1 MGHRA, CDR2 YSYEKL. The CDR3 is CASSQAGLAGGEQFF. CDR3 in DNA: TGCGCCAGCAGCCAGGCTGGACTAGCGGGAGGTGAGCAGTTCTTC.

The chain recombines TRBV29-1 with TRBJ2-1, with 9 bases identical to TRBD2. The CDR3 has 14 residues. Germline V gives CDR1 SQVTM, CDR2 ANQGSEA. V dropped 4 bases and J dropped 9; count of bases not matched to a gene: 10. In DNA, the CDR3 is TGCAGCGTTGTGGTAGCGGGAGAATGGAGTGAGCAGTTCTTC. Its translation: CSVVVAGEWSEQFF.

This clonotype was picked up many times. The rearrangement uses TRBV2 and TRBJ2-7; D not resolved. With 5 bases removed from V and 3 bases from J, the gap between germline ends came to 8 bases. The CDR3 contains 12 residues. Per germline, CDR1 SNHLY and CDR2 FYNNEI. The CDR3 protein is CASSWVIYEQYF. The CDR3 region has the DNA TGTGCCAGCAGTTGGGTAATCTACGAGCAGTACTTC.